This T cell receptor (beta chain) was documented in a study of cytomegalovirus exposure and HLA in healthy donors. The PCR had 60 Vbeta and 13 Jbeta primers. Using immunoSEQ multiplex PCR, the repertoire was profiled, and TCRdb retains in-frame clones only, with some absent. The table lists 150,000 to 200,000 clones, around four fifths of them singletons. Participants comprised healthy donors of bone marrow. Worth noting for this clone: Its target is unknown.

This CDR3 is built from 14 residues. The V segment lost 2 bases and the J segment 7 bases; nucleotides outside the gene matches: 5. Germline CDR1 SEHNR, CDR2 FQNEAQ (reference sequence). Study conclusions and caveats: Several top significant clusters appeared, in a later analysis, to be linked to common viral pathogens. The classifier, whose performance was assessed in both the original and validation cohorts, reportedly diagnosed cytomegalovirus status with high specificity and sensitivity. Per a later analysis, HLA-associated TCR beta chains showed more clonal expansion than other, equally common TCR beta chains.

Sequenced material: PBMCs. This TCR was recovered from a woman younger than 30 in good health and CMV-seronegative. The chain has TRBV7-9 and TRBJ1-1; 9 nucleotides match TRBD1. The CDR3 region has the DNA TGTGCCAGCAGCTTAACACAGGGGGCGAATGAAGCTTTCTTT. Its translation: CASSLTQGANEAFF.